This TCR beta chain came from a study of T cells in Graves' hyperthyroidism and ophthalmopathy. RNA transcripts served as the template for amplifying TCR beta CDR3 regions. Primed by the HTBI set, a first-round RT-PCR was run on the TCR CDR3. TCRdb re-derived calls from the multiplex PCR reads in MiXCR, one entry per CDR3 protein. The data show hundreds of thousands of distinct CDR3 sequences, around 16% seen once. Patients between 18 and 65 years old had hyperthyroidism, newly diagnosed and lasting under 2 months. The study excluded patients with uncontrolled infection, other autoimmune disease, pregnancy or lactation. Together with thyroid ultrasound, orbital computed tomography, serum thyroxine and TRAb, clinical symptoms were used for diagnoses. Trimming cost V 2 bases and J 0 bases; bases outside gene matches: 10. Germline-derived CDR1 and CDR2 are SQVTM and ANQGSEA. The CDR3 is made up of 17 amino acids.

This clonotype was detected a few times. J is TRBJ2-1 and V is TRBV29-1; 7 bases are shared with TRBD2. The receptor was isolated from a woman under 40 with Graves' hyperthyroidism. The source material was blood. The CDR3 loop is CSVEQGGFETSYNEQFF. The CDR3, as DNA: TGCAGCGTTGAACAGGGAGGGTTCGAGACCTCCTACAATGAGCAGTTCTTC.